The rows below give T cell receptor beta chains drawn from one sample of a study of cytomegalovirus exposure and HLA in healthy donors. Method: immunoSEQ multiplex PCR; TCRdb's copy keeps in-frame clones and lacks some. The table has roughly 200,000 clones, about 82% seen once. Sequencing input: PBMCs. The source of these receptors is a woman aged 50 to 60 in good health and CMV-seronegative. Each CDR3 is given with its conserved first and last residue. The D gene is left open where the match is weak. Clone size is not always given. Where it is, it says once, few, many or a class for expanded clones.

clone_size j_call d_call v_call cdr3_length cdr3_nt cdr3_aa
NA TRBJ1-3 TRBD1 TRBV7-6 16 TGTGCCAGCAGCTTCCGGGACAGGGGGCAGGGAAACACCATATATTTT CASSFRDRGQGNTIYF
once TRBJ2-1 NA TRBV7-3 14 TGTGCCAGCAGCTCAGGAATACTGGGCGATGAGCAGTTCTTC CASSSGILGDEQFF
NA TRBJ2-1 NA TRBV5-1 14 TGCGCCAGCAAAGTACAGGCGAGTAACAATGAGCAGTTCTTC CASKVQASNNEQFF
NA TRBJ2-4 TRBD2 TRBV10-3 14 TGTGCCATCAGGGACCCGGGGGGCAAAAACATTCAGTACTTC CAIRDPGGKNIQYF
NA TRBJ2-7 NA TRBV5-1 12 TGCGCCAGCAGCTTGGCGGGTGGCGAGCAGTACTTC CASSLAGGEQYF
few TRBJ2-7 TRBD1 TRBV6-1 15 TGTGCCAGCATCGTAGCCGGGACAGGGGCCTACGAGCAGTACTTC CASIVAGTGAYEQYF
once TRBJ1-1 TRBD1 TRBV29-1 10 TGCAGCGTCCGGGACAGCGCGGCCTTCTTT CSVRDSAAFF
NA TRBJ2-7 NA TRBV19 17 TGTGCCAGTAGTATTACCCCCCGCACAGTCTACCACTACGAGCAGTACTTC CASSITPRTVYHYEQYF
NA TRBJ2-1 NA TRBV27 14 TGTGCCAGCAGTTCCGCAACTCTAGGCGTGGAGCAGTTCTTC CASSSATLGVEQFF
NA TRBJ2-7 TRBD2 TRBV2 16 TGTGCCAGCAGTCGGGGACTAGCGGGAGATCTGGGGGAGCAGTACTTC CASSRGLAGDLGEQYF
NA TRBJ2-3 NA TRBV5-4 14 TGTGCCAGCAGTAGGAGGGAATCCACAGATACGCAGTATTTT CASSRRESTDTQYF
once TRBJ2-5 NA TRBV18 13 TGTGCCAGCTCACCAGTAGGGGCAGAGACCCAGTACTTC CASSPVGAETQYF
NA TRBJ2-2 TRBD2 TRBV10-1 17 TGCGCCATCAAAGGTACAGGGTTTCTAGCGGGAGTAGGGGAGCTGTTTTTT CAIKGTGFLAGVGELFF